The clone carrying this T cell receptor beta chain was recorded many times. When ophthalmopathy did not progress within 18 months, Graves' hyperthyroidism was considered stable. Recently diagnosed hyperthyroidism of less than 2 months' duration affected patients aged 18 to 65. Exclusions: uncontrolled infection, other autoimmune disease, pregnancy, lactation. These data originate in a study of T cells in Graves' hyperthyroidism and ophthalmopathy. For the study at large: Before any treatment, at initial diagnosis, peripheral blood was collected.

CDR3 length: 12 residues. From germline, CDR1 is SGHRS and CDR2 YFSETQ. V gave up 4 bases and J gave up 4 bases, with 8 bases separating them. TCR beta CDR3 regions were amplified from RNA. A set of HTBI primers served as the primers for a first-round RT-PCR of the TCR CDR3. One entry per CDR3 protein results from TCRdb running MiXCR on the multiplex PCR reads. The table lists 800,000 or so distinct CDR3 sequences, 38% of them singletons. The rearrangement uses TRBV5-1 and TRBJ1-1; D remains unclear. Sequenced sample: blood. This receptor was identified in a young man with Graves' hyperthyroidism. CDR3 amino acids: CASSQDPTEAFF. CDR3 coding DNA: TGCGCCAGCAGCCAGGACCCCACTGAAGCTTTCTTT.